This T cell receptor beta chain was sequenced during a study of blood T cell repertoires in COVID-19. The germline V gene encodes CDR1 SGDLS and CDR2 YYNGEE. The CDR3 covers 16 residues. V lost 0 bases, J lost 4 bases, and 6 bases stayed unmatched. Method: immunoSEQ multiplex PCR; TCRdb's copy keeps in-frame clones and lacks some. The top ten hold about 10% of the sample, which has 250,000 to 300,000 clones, about 90% seen once. What was sequenced was peripheral blood. This rearrangement joins TRBV9 to TRBJ2-2; 7 bases are a match to TRBD1. This TCR was sampled from a woman between 70 and 85 years old with COVID-19, enrolled during active disease. The CDR3 nucleotides are TGTGCCAGCAGCGTAGGGTTAGGGGGCGGCACCGGGGAGCTGTTTTTT. It translates to CASSVGLGGGTGELFF.